The rows below give T cell receptor beta chains drawn from one sample of a study of metastatic and nonmetastatic thyroid tumors. Using MiXCR, TCRdb reanalyzed the PCR reads. The sample has 30,000 to 40,000 clones, over 12% seen once. The sample was blood. These receptors came from a male donor with papillary thyroid cancer or a benign thyroid nodule (not recorded which). Some clones in this sample may be carry-over from other donors' samples. CDR3s include the opening cysteine and the closing phenylalanine or tryptophan. D genes are given only for firm matches. Rows give clone size only sometimes, using once, few, many, or a class for an expanded clone.

J gene	clone size	V gene	D gene	CDR3 DNA	CDR3 protein
TRBJ1-1	many	TRBV5-4	-	TGTGCCAGCAGCTTAGACACTGAAGCTTTCTTT	CASSLDTEAFF
TRBJ1-1	many	TRBV10-3	TRBD1	TGTGCCATCTATTCCGGGACAGGGCCGGCCACTGAAGCTTTCTTT	CAIYSGTGPATEAFF
TRBJ1-2	few	TRBV6-5	-	TGTGCCAGCTGTTTGTCGATTCGGGGGGCCGGTGGCTACACCTTC	CASCLSIRGAGGYTF
TRBJ1-2	many	TRBV3-1	-	TGTGCCAGCAGCCAAGATGGGGCCGGGCGTGGAGGCTACACCTTC	CASSQDGAGRGGYTF
TRBJ2-7	many	TRBV6-4	-	TGTGCCAGCAGTGACGCTCGTGGGGCTTTCTACGAGCAGTACTTC	CASSDARGAFYEQYF
TRBJ2-1	-	TRBV2	TRBD2	TGTGCCAGCAGTGACTTGGGGCTGGGGACTAGCGGGAGAAGTGAGCAGTTCTTC	CASSDLGLGTSGRSEQFF
TRBJ2-3	many	TRBV15	-	TGTGCCACCAGCAGGAGGAGAGGGAATTATGCAGATACGCAGTATTTT	CATSRRRGNYADTQYF
TRBJ1-1	many	TRBV7-8	-	TGTGCCAGCAGGAGTATGGGTGAAGCTTTCTTT	CASRSMGEAFF
TRBJ2-2	many	TRBV9	-	TGTGCCAGCAGCCTGGGGCCGAGCTGGGGTAACGGGGAGCTGTTTTTT	CASSLGPSWGNGELFF
TRBJ1-5	many	TRBV7-9	-	TGTGCCAGCAGCGCGCGAGGGCAGCCCCAGCATTTT	CASSARGQPQHF
TRBJ2-7	-	TRBV12-3/TRBV12-4	TRBD2	TGTGCCAGCAGTGTTGGACTAGCGTACTCCTACGAGCAGTACTTC	CASSVGLAYSYEQYF
TRBJ2-3	many	TRBV11-1	TRBD1	TGTGCCAGCAGTCGACTCACAGGGGAAGGTACAGATACGCAGTATTTT	CASSRLTGEGTDTQYF
TRBJ2-1	medium-sized	TRBV12-3/TRBV12-4	TRBD2	TGTGCCAGCAGCCGACTAGCGGAAAAAAACAATGAGCAGTTCTTC	CASSRLAEKNNEQFF
TRBJ2-6	few	TRBV27	-	TGTGCCAGCAGCCAATACACGGGCCGGGCCAACGTCCTGACTTTC	CASSQYTGRANVLTF
TRBJ1-6	many	TRBV20-1	TRBD1	TGCAGTGCTAGTTTAAGGACAGGGGGCAATTCACCCCTCCACTTT	CSASLRTGGNSPLHF
TRBJ2-1	many	TRBV20-1	TRBD2	TGCAGTGCGCAGGACCGGCTAGCGGGGTCCAATGAGCAGTTCTTC	CSAQDRLAGSNEQFF
TRBJ1-2	medium-sized	TRBV6-1	TRBD1	TGTGCCAGCAGGCCTGGGACAGGGGTAGGCTACACCTTC	CASRPGTGVGYTF
TRBJ1-2	-	TRBV11-1	TRBD1	TGTGCCAGCAGCTTGGGACAGCGGATAGATGTCTACACCTTC	CASSLGQRIDVYTF
TRBJ2-6	many	TRBV12-3/TRBV12-4	-	TGTGCCAGCAGCACCTCTGGGGCCAACGTCCTGACTTTC	CASSTSGANVLTF
TRBJ2-5	many	TRBV11-2	-	TGTGCCAGCACCAAACGGCTAGGGGTTGGAGAGACCCAGTACTTC	CASTKRLGVGETQYF
TRBJ1-4	many	TRBV6-1	-	TGTGCCAGCAGTCTCGACAGCTATAATGAAAAACTGTTTTTT	CASSLDSYNEKLFF
TRBJ1-2	many	TRBV5-6	-	TGTGCCAGCGGCGGGGTCGGCGGCCCCAATGGCTACACCTTC	CASGGVGGPNGYTF
TRBJ1-1	many	TRBV7-9	-	TGTGCCAGCAGCCATTCGCTAACAGTGTTGAACACTGAAGCTTTCTTT	CASSHSLTVLNTEAFF
TRBJ1-1	-	TRBV2	-	TGTGCCAGCATGACATGGGGCCACACTGAAGCTTTCTTT	CASMTWGHTEAFF
TRBJ2-1	-	TRBV11-3	-	TGTGCCAGCAGCTTAGAACTACGCTATGAGCAGTTCTTC	CASSLELRYEQFF
TRBJ1-3	many	TRBV30	-	TGTGCCTGGACTCCCTTCTCTACGCAAACTGGAAACACCATATATTTT	CAWTPFSTQTGNTIYF
TRBJ2-1	many	TRBV10-3	-	TGTGCCATCAGTGAGTCTAGCGGTCCCTACAATGAGCAGTTCTTC	CAISESSGPYNEQFF
TRBJ2-7	many	TRBV20-1	-	TGCAGTGTTAAAGCGGCCGGATACGAGCAGTACTTC	CSVKAAGYEQYF
TRBJ2-4	few	TRBV6-2/TRBV6-3	TRBD2	TGTGCCAGCAGTACTGTAGCGGGAGCCAAAAACATTCAGTACTTC	CASSTVAGAKNIQYF
TRBJ2-7	many	TRBV25-1	TRBD1	TGTGCCAGCTCTAATATTGGGACAGGGAATCCCGAGCAGTACTTC	CASSNIGTGNPEQYF
TRBJ2-2	many	TRBV7-7	TRBD2	TGTGCTAGCAGCACAGGACTAGCGGGAGTTACCGGGGAGCTGTTTTTT	CASSTGLAGVTGELFF
TRBJ2-7	many	TRBV18	TRBD1	TGTGCCAGCTCACCACCCGGGACAGACTACGAGCAGTACTTC	CASSPPGTDYEQYF
TRBJ2-7	-	TRBV7-2	-	TGTGCCAGCAGCTTACACGGGAGCGGGCTCGAGCAGTACTTC	CASSLHGSGLEQYF
TRBJ2-1	many	TRBV11-2	-	TGTGCCAGCAGCTTAGGATTGGGGTCTTACAATGAGCAGTTCTTC	CASSLGLGSYNEQFF
TRBJ1-2	many	TRBV24-1	-	TGTGCCACCAGTGATATACAGGGAAACTATGGCTACACCTTC	CATSDIQGNYGYTF
TRBJ2-7	-	TRBV20-1	TRBD2	TGCAGTGTTAGGCGGGAGGGCCTCTACGAGCAGTACTTC	CSVRREGLYEQYF
TRBJ2-5	-	TRBV29-1	TRBD2	TGCAGCGTTGGACAGGCGAGACTAGCGGGAGTGGTGGTGGAGACCCAGTACTTC	CSVGQARLAGVVVETQYF
TRBJ1-2	-	TRBV30	-	TGTGCCTGGAGTGTAAAGGGTGGGTTCCGTGGCTACACCTTC	CAWSVKGGFRGYTF
TRBJ2-7	many	TRBV4-1	TRBD1	TGCGCCAGCAGCCAAAGGGGGACAGTCGGCGACGAGCAGTACTTC	CASSQRGTVGDEQYF
TRBJ2-1	many	TRBV4-2	-	TGTGCCAGCAGCCAAGAGGACTATGAGCAGTTCTTC	CASSQEDYEQFF
TRBJ1-5	-	TRBV2	-	TGTGCCAGCAGGACGGATAGCTCTCAGCCCCAGCATTTT	CASRTDSSQPQHF
TRBJ2-2	many	TRBV7-8	-	TGTGCCAGCAGCTTAGTTGGGGGAGGAATCACCGGGGAGCTGTTTTTT	CASSLVGGGITGELFF
TRBJ2-7	many	TRBV6-2/TRBV6-3	TRBD2	TGTGCCAGCAGTTACCCGACTAGCGGGAGCCGTAAGCAGTACTTC	CASSYPTSGSRKQYF
TRBJ2-1	many	TRBV10-3	-	TGTGCCATCAGGGGGGTGGGGCTAGAGGCCTACAATGAGCAGTTCTTC	CAIRGVGLEAYNEQFF
TRBJ2-3	many	TRBV7-3	TRBD2	TGTGCCAGCAGCTCCGGGACTAGCGGGAGGGCCCGAAGAGATACGCAGTATTTT	CASSSGTSGRARRDTQYF
TRBJ2-1	many	TRBV19	-	TGTGCCAGTAGTAGCCATCGGGCGCAACCCTACAATGAGCAGTTCTTC	CASSSHRAQPYNEQFF
TRBJ2-1	medium-sized	TRBV6-1	TRBD1	TGTGCCAGCAGTTTCGAGGGGGCTCAGGGCAATGAGCAGTTCTTC	CASSFEGAQGNEQFF
TRBJ2-2	many	TRBV7-3	TRBD2	TGTGCCAGCAGCTCGACTAGCGGGAGGGCCGGCGGGGAGCTGTTTTTT	CASSSTSGRAGGELFF
TRBJ1-5	many	TRBV6-1	-	TGTGCCAGCAGTGATTTTGTCGGTCCCCAGCATTTT	CASSDFVGPQHF
TRBJ2-2	-	TRBV6-1	TRBD2	TGTGCCAGCAGCATGACGCGGGGGACCGCGGAGCTGTTTTTT	CASSMTRGTAELFF
TRBJ1-3	many	TRBV3-1	-	TGTGCCAGCAACGCGGGCTCTGGAAACACCATATATTTT	CASNAGSGNTIYF
TRBJ1-5	-	TRBV19	-	TGTGCCAGTAGTATGGGGGGCGTGCAGGGAGGGCAGCCCCAGCATTTT	CASSMGGVQGGQPQHF
TRBJ2-1	many	TRBV9	-	TGTGCCAGCAGCCCACAGATCTCCTACAATGAGCAGTTCTTC	CASSPQISYNEQFF